One TCR beta chain is described in this entry. Different DNA sequences within this sample yield the same CDR3. This CDR3 contains 12 residues. The ends were cut back, 0 bases at V and 2 bases at J, with 1 base in the middle. Germline CDR1 LGHNA, CDR2 YNFKEQ. This entry is derived from a study of control samples from healthy donors and cancer patients. Method: immunoSEQ multiplex PCR; TCRdb's copy keeps in-frame clones and lacks some. The profile shows roughly 170,000 clones, approximately 94% of them singletons. Source material: blood. The chain carries TRBV4-2 and TRBJ1-2; D is uncertain. The source of this sequence is a woman in her late teens or twenties in good health. CDR3 nucleotide sequence: TGTGCCAGCAGCCAAGACAACTATGGCTACACCTTC. The encoded protein is CASSQDNYGYTF.